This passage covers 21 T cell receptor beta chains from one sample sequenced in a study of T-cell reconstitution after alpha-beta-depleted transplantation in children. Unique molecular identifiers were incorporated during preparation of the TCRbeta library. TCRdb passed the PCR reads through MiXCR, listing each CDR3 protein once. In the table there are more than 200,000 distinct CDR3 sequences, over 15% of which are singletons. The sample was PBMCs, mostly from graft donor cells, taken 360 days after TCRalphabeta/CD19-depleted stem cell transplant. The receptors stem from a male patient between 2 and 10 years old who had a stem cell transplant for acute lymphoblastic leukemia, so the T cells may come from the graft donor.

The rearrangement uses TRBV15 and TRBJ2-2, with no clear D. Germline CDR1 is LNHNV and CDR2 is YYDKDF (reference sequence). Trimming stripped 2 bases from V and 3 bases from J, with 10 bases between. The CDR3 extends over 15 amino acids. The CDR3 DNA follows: TGTGCCACCAGCAGACCGGACCGAGACACCGGGGAGCTGTTTTTT. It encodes CATSRPDRDTGELFF.

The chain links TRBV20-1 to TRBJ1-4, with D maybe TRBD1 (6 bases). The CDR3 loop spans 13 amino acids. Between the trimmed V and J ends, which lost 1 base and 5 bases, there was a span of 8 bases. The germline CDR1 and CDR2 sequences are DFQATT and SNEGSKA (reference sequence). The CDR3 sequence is CSARGRGNEKLFF. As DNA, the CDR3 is TGCAGTGCTAGAGGCAGGGGAAATGAAAAACTGTTTTTT.

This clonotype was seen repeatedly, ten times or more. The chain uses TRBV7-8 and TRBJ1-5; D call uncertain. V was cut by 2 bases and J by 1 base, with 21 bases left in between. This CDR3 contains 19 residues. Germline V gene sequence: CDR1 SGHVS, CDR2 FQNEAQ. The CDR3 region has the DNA TGTGCCAGCAGCTTACCGATATCATTGTCCGGCTCGAGCAATCAGCCCCAGCATTTT. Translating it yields CASSLPISLSGSSNQPQHF.

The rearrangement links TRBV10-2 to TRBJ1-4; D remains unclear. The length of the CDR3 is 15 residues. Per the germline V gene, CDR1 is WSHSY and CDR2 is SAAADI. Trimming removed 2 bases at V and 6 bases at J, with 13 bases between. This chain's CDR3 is CASSERPLTDEKLFF. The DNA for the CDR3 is TGCGCCAGCAGTGAGCGGCCACTTACCGATGAAAAACTGTTTTTT.

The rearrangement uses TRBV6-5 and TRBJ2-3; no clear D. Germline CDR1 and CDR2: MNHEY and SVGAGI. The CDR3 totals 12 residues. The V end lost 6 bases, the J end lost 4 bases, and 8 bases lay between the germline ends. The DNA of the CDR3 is TGTGCCAGCAGCCGAGGCCCAGATACGCAGTATTTT. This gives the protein CASSRGPDTQYF.

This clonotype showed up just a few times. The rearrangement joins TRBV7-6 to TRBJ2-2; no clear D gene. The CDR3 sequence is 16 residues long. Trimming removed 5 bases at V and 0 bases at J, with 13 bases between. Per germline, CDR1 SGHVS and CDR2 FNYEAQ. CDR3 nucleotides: TGTGCCAGCAGCCCCACCCTAACACCGAACACCGGGGAGCTGTTTTTT. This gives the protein CASSPTLTPNTGELFF. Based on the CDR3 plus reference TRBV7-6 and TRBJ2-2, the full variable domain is GAGVSQSPRYKVTKRGQDVALRCDPISGHVSLYWYRQALGQGPEFLTYFNYEAQQDKSGLPNDRFSAERPEGSISTLTIQRTEQRDSAMYRCASSPTLTPNTGELFFGEGSRLTVL.

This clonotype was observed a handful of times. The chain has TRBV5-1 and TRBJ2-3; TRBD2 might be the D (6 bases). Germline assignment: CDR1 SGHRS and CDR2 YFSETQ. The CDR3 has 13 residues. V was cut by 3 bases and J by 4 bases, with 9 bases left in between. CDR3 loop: CASSSAGPDTQYF. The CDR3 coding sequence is TGCGCCAGCAGCTCGGCGGGGCCAGATACGCAGTATTTT.

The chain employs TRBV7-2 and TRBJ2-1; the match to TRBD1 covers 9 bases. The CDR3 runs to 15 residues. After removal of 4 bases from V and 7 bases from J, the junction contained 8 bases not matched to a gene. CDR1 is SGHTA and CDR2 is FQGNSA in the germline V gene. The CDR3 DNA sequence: TGTGCCAGCAGCTCGCCGGGACAGGGAGCTAATGAGCAGTTCTTC. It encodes CASSSPGQGANEQFF.

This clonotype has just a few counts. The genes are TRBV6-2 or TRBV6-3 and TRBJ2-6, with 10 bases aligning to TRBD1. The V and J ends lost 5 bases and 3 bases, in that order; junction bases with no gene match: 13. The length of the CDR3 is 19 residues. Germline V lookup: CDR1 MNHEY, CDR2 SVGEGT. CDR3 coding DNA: TGTGCCAGCAGTATTAATTGGGACAGGGGAACGCGTGGGGCCAACGTCCTGACTTTC. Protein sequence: CASSINWDRGTRGANVLTF.

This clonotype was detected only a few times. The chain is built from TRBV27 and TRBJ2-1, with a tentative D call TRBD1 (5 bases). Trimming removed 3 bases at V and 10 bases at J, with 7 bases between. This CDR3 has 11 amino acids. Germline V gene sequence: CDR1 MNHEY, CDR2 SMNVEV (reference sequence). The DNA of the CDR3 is TGTGCCAGCAGTTTTAGACAGGAGCAGTTCTTC. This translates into CASSFRQEQFF.

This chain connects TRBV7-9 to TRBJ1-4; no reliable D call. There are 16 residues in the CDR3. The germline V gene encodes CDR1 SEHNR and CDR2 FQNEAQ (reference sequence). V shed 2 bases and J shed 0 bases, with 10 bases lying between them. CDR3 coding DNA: TGTGCCAGCAGCTTATTGGCCTCTTCAACTAATGAAAAACTGTTTTTT. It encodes CASSLLASSTNEKLFF.

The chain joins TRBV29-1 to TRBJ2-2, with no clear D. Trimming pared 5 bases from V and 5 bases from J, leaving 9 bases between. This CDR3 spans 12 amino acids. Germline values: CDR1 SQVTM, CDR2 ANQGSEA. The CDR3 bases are TGCAGCGTTCAATCCGGAACCGGGGAGCTGTTTTTT. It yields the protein CSVQSGTGELFF.

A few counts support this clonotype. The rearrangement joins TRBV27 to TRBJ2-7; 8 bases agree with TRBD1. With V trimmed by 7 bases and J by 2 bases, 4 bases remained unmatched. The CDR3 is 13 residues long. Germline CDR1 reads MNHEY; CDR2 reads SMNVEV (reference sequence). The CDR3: CASKGQGPYEQYF. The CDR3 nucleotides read TGTGCCAGCAAAGGACAGGGTCCCTACGAGCAGTACTTC.

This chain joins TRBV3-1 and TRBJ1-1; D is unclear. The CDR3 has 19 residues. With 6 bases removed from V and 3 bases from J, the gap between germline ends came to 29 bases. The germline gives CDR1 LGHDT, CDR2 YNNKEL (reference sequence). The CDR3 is CASSFTQRGLGMKDTEAFF. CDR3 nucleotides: TGTGCCAGCAGTTTTACCCAGCGTGGGTTAGGAATGAAGGACACTGAAGCTTTCTTT.

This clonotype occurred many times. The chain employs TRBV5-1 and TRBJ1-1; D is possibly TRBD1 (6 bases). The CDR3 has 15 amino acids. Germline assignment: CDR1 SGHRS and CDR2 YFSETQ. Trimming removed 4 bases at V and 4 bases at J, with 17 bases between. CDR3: CASSLRQGPVTEAFF. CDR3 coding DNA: TGCGCCAGCAGCCTGAGGCAGGGGCCGGTCACTGAAGCTTTCTTT. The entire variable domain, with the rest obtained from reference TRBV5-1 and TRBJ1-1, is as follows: KAGVTQTPRYLIKTRGQQVTLSCSPISGHRSVSWYQQTPGQGLQFLFEYFSETQRNKGNFPGRFSGRQFSNSRSEMNVSTLELGDSALYLCASSLRQGPVTEAFFGQGTRLTVV.

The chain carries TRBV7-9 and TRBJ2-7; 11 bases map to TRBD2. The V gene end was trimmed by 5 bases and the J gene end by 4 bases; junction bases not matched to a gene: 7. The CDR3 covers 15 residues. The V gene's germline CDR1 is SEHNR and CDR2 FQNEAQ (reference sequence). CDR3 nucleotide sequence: TGTGCCAGCAGCCAGACTAGCGGGGCAGTTTACGAGCAGTACTTC. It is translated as CASSQTSGAVYEQYF.

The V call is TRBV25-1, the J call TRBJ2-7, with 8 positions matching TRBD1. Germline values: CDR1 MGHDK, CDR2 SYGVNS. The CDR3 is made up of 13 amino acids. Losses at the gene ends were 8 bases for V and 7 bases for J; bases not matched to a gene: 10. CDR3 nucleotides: TGTGCCAGCCGGGACAGGATAGCTCTGGAGCAGTACTTC. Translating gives CASRDRIALEQYF.

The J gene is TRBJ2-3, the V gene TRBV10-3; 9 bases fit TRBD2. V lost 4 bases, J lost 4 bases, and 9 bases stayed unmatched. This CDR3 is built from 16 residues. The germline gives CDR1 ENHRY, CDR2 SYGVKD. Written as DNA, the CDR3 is TGTGCCATCAGTGGTGGCGGGGGGGCCGACCCAGATACGCAGTATTTT. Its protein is CAISGGGGADPDTQYF.

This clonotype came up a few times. CDR3 loop: CSARPGQSNTGELFF. The CDR3 bases are TGCAGCGCCCGCCCCGGACAGTCGAACACCGGGGAGCTGTTTTTT. V is TRBV29-1 and J is TRBJ2-2; D possibly corresponds to TRBD1 (6 bases). Trimming stripped 7 bases from V and 0 bases from J, with 15 bases between. The germline gives CDR1 SQVTM, CDR2 ANQGSEA. The length of the CDR3 is 15 residues.

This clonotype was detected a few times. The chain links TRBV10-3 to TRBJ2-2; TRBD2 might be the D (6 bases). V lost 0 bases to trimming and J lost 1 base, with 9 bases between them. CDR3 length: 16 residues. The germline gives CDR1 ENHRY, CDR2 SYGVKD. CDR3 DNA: TGTGCCATCAGTGAGTCCGGGACTCTGAACACCGGGGAGCTGTTTTTT. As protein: CAISESGTLNTGELFF.

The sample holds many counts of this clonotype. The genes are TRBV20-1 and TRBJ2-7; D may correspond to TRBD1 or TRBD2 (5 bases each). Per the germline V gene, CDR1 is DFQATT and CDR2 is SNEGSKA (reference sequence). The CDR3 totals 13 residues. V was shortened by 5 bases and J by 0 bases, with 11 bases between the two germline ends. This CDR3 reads CSAHRDGSYEQYF. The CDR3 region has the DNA TGCAGTGCTCACCGGGACGGCTCCTACGAGCAGTACTTC.